This TCR beta chain came from a study of cytomegalovirus exposure and HLA in healthy donors. Study-wide background: From HLA-typed donors, an early data release held roughly 80 million unique TCRs. Across more than 350 genotyped donors, roughly 80% landed in the Caucasian-associated ancestry cluster.

60 Vbeta and 13 Jbeta primers were used in PCR. Repertoires were generated with immunoSEQ multiplex PCR, while TCRdb's copy carries only in-frame clones and drops some. The sample carries about 94,000 clones, over 50% recorded once. This CDR3 is 13 amino acids long. CDR1 and CDR2 (germline): SGHVS, FQNEAQ. V shed 3 bases and J shed 3 bases, with 8 bases lying between them. Study-wide results and limits: Researchers counted about 150 TCR beta chains as cytomegalovirus-associated.

Points on this clone: Its cognate antigen is unknown.

Sequencing was performed on PBMCs. The origin of this receptor is a man aged 25 to 45 in good health and CMV-seronegative. The chain has TRBV7-8 and TRBJ1-1, with D possibly being TRBD1 (5 bases). CDR3 DNA sequence: TGTGCCAGCAGCTTTAAAGGGGACACTGAAGCTTTCTTT. This codes for CASSFKGDTEAFF.